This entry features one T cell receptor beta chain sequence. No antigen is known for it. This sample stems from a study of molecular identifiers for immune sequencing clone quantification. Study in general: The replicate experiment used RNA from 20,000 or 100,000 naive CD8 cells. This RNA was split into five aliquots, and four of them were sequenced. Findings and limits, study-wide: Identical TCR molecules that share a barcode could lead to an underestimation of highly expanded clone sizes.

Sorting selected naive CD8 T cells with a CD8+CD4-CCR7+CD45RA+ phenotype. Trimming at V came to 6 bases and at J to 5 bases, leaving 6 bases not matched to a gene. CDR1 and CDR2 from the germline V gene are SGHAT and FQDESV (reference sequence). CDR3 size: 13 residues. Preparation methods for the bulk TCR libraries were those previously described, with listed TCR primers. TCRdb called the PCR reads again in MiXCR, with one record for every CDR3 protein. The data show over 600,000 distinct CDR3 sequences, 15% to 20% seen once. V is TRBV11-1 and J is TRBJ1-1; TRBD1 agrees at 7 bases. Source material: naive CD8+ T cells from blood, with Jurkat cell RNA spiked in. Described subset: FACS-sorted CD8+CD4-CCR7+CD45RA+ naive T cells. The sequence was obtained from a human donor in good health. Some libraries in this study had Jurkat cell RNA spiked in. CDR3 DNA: TGTGCCAGCAGACAGACAGGGAGAACTGAAGCTTTCTTT. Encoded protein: CASRQTGRTEAFF. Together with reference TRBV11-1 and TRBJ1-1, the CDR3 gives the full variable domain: EAEVAQSPRYKITEKSQAVAFWCDPISGHATLYWYRQILGQGPELLVQFQDESVVDDSQLPKDRFSAERLKGVDSTLKIQPAELGDSAMYLCASRQTGRTEAFFGQGTRLTVV.